Detailed here is one TCR beta chain. Its antigen is as yet unknown. The data belong to a study of T cell responses to AZD1222 COVID-19 vaccine. General study findings and limits: The donor cohort was predominantly white British with a female majority, and clonal diversity may have been underestimated.

Produced via immunoSEQ multiplex PCR; TCRdb's table is partial and in-frame only. The sample yields roughly 90,000 clones, 75% to 95% seen once. This CDR3 has 15 residues. The germline V gene encodes CDR1 MDHEN and CDR2 SYDVKM. J gave up 7 bases and V 2 bases, and 6 bases lay outside the gene matches. V usage is TRBV28 and J usage is TRBJ1-4, with 8 bases fitting TRBD1. This TCR was recovered from an adult in good health. Source: peripheral blood, taken on day 0 of MenACWY control vaccination. Here the CDR3 DNA reads TGTGCCAGCAGTTTACAGGCAGGGGGCGGTGAAAAACTGTTTTTT. It specifies CASSLQAGGGEKLFF.